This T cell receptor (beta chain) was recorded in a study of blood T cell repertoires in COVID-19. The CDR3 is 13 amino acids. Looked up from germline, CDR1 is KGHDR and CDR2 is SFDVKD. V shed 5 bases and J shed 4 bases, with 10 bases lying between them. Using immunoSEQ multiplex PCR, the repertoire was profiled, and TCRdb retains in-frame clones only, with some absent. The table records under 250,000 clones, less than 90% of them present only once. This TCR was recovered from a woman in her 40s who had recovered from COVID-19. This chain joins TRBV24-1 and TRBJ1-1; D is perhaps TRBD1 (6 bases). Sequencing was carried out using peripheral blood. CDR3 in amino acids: CATSVGARTEAFF. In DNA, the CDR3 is TGTGCCACCAGTGTGGGGGCTCGCACTGAAGCTTTCTTT.